The 31 T cell receptor beta chains listed next were all sequenced from one sample in a study of T-cell memory formation after mild COVID-19. TCRdb ran MiXCR on the 5' RACE reads and lists one entry per CDR3 protein. The sample consists of roughly 51,000 distinct CDR3 sequences, 5.5% to 7.5% of them appearing once. Sample: PBMCs or a T cell subset sorted from them (not recorded which). The receptors originated from a man between 18 and 29 years old who had mild COVID-19 (a few samples of this study predate the infection). Cell type and time point are not known.

The rearrangement links TRBV4-3 to TRBJ1-6; no firm D call. V was cut by 0 bases and J by 5 bases, with 5 bases left in between. The CDR3 spans 14 residues. Germline V gives CDR1 LGHNA, CDR2 YSLEER. CDR3 region: CASSQDNNNSPLHF. In DNA, the CDR3 is TGCGCCAGCAGCCAAGACAACAATAATTCACCCCTCCACTTT.

This chain connects TRBV7-9 to TRBJ2-3, with D perhaps assigned TRBD1 or TRBD2 (5 bases each). CDR1 and CDR2 from the germline V gene are SEHNR and FQNEAQ (reference sequence). The CDR3 totals 15 residues. V lost 5 bases and J lost 6, with 18 bases in between. As DNA, the CDR3 is TGTGCCAGCAGCGATCGAGGCAAGGGGACGGATACGCAGTATTTT. This codes for CASSDRGKGTDTQYF.

This clonotype was detected many times. The chain has TRBV24-1 and TRBJ2-1; 8 nucleotides align to TRBD1. Germline-derived CDR1 and CDR2 are KGHDR and SFDVKD. The CDR3 contains 17 residues. V lost 0 bases, J lost 7 bases, and 10 bases stayed unmatched. CDR3 amino acids: CATSDLFGTGAQNEQFF. DNA of the CDR3: TGTGCCACCAGTGATTTGTTTGGGACAGGAGCCCAAAATGAGCAGTTCTTC.

This clonotype was observed at least ten times. This CDR3 is CASNEQGTSRTNEQFF. CDR3 nucleotides: TGTGCCAGCAACGAACAGGGGACTAGTCGGACCAATGAGCAGTTCTTC. V usage is TRBV4-2 and J usage is TRBJ2-1; perhaps TRBD2 as D (8 bases). The V end lost 7 bases, the J end lost 6 bases, and 22 bases lay between the germline ends. The CDR3 has 16 residues. Germline lookup yields CDR1 LGHNA and CDR2 YNFKEQ.

This clonotype was recorded a few times. This chain uses TRBV12-5 with TRBJ2-5, with D possibly matching TRBD2 (6 bases). This CDR3 is 13 amino acids long. Germline V gene lookup returns CDR1 LGHNT and CDR2 FRNRAP. The ends were cut back, 1 base at V and 4 bases at J, with 7 bases in the middle. Written as DNA, the CDR3 is TGTGCTAGTGGTTTGGGGGGAGGAGAGACCCAGTACTTC. Translated: CASGLGGGETQYF.

The J gene is TRBJ1-2, the V gene TRBV5-1, with 9 bases lining up with TRBD1. Germline V lookup: CDR1 SGHRS, CDR2 YFSETQ. The CDR3 runs 14 residues. J was trimmed by 4 bases and V by 3 bases; bases with no gene match: 4. CDR3 residues: CASSSGTGPYGYTF. As DNA, the CDR3 is TGCGCCAGCAGCTCTGGGACAGGGCCCTATGGCTACACCTTC.

This chain uses TRBV9 with TRBJ2-5, with unresolved D. V lost 0 bases and J lost 1, with 7 bases in between. Germline V gene data show CDR1 as SGDLS and CDR2 as YYNGEE. This CDR3 has 14 residues. The CDR3 is CASSVGNSQETQYF. CDR3 sequence (DNA): TGTGCCAGCAGCGTAGGAAATAGCCAAGAGACCCAGTACTTC. The entire variable domain, with the rest obtained from reference TRBV9 and TRBJ2-5, is as follows: DSGVTQTPKHLITATGQRVTLRCSPRSGDLSVYWYQQSLDQGLQFLIQYYNGEERAKGNILERFSAQQFPDLHSELNLSSLELGDSALYFCASSVGNSQETQYFGPGTRLLVL.

This clonotype was observed a few times. V usage is TRBV21-1 and J usage is TRBJ1-5. TRBV21-1 is flagged as a pseudogene. This CDR3 comprises 18 residues. The CDR3 bases are TGTGCCAGCAGCTTACCTACAAACCTACAGTCCCCCAATCAGCCCCAGCATTTT. Protein sequence: CASSLPTNLQSPNQPQHF.

This clonotype was recorded many times. The rearrangement joins TRBV5-1 to TRBJ2-3; 8 nucleotides line up with TRBD1. Germline V CDR1 and CDR2: SGHRS, YFSETQ. The V segment lost 3 bases and the J segment 2 bases; nucleotides outside the gene matches: 11. The CDR3 extends over 17 amino acids. The CDR3 sequence: CASSSTGQGALTDTQYF. The CDR3 DNA reads as TGCGCCAGCAGCTCCACCGGACAGGGAGCACTCACAGATACGCAGTATTTT.

The sample holds many counts of this clonotype. CDR3 in amino acids: CASSLVRGEETDTQYF. The CDR3 bases are TGTGCCAGCAGCTTGGTGCGGGGGGAGGAAACAGATACGCAGTATTTT. The chain links TRBV5-6 to TRBJ2-3; 8 bases align to TRBD2. J lost 3 bases, V lost 0 bases, and 6 bases had no gene match. Germline assignment: CDR1 SGHDT and CDR2 YYEEEE. The CDR3 is 16 amino acids.

V is TRBV10-3 and J is TRBJ2-2, with D possibly being TRBD2 (5 bases). The CDR3 runs to 15 residues. V was trimmed by 4 bases and J by 1 base, leaving 10 bases between them. Germline V gives CDR1 ENHRY, CDR2 SYGVKD. CDR3 sequence reads: CAISGGLLNTGELFF. Here the CDR3 DNA reads TGTGCCATCAGTGGAGGGCTCCTGAACACCGGGGAGCTGTTTTTT.

This clonotype was counted between two and nine times. The chain links TRBV11-1 to TRBJ2-5; D is unclear. The CDR3 loop spans 14 amino acids. The germline V gene encodes CDR1 SGHAT and CDR2 FQDESV (reference sequence). V lost 1 base to trimming and J lost 7 bases, with 13 bases between them. Here the CDR3 DNA reads TGTGCCAGCAGCTTAGGATCGGCAGTCGGGACCCAGTACTTC. This gives the protein CASSLGSAVGTQYF. Complete variable domain (other parts from reference TRBV11-1 and TRBJ2-5): EAEVAQSPRYKITEKSQAVAFWCDPISGHATLYWYRQILGQGPELLVQFQDESVVDDSQLPKDRFSAERLKGVDSTLKIQPAELGDSAMYLCASSLGSAVGTQYFGPGTRLLVL.

This clonotype has ten or more counts. V usage is TRBV12-3 or TRBV12-4 and J usage is TRBJ1-2; D gene ambiguous. CDR3 length: 11 residues. The V end was cut by 2 bases, the J end by 3 bases, with 1 base between. The DNA for the CDR3 is TGTGCCAGCAGTTTACACTATGGCTACACCTTC. The encoded protein is CASSLHYGYTF.

The chain combines TRBV5-1 with TRBJ2-1, with a possible D match to TRBD1 (6 bases). This CDR3 contains 16 residues. CDR1 and CDR2 (germline): SGHRS, YFSETQ. V lost 3 bases, J lost 3 bases, and 16 bases lay in between. The chain's CDR3 is CASSSRRGGSYNEQFF. The DNA for the CDR3 is TGCGCCAGCAGCTCCCGGCGTGGGGGCAGCTACAATGAGCAGTTCTTC. The full variable domain, completed using reference TRBV5-1 and TRBJ2-1, is KAGVTQTPRYLIKTRGQQVTLSCSPISGHRSVSWYQQTPGQGLQFLFEYFSETQRNKGNFPGRFSGRQFSNSRSEMNVSTLELGDSALYLCASSSRRGGSYNEQFFGPGTRLTVL.

This clonotype was seen ten or more times. V usage is TRBV5-1 and J usage is TRBJ1-1; TRBD1 might be the D (5 bases). The germline gives CDR1 SGHRS, CDR2 YFSETQ. Trimming cost V 1 base and J 5 bases, with 12 bases left between them. This CDR3 spans 14 amino acids. Written as DNA, the CDR3 is TGCGCCAGCAGCTTGTGGCGGGGCGGAACTGAAGCTTTCTTT. It specifies CASSLWRGGTEAFF.

This clonotype appeared many times. The chain joins TRBV5-1 to TRBJ2-7; 10 bases are shared with TRBD2. The CDR3 extends over 16 amino acids. Germline CDR1 SGHRS, CDR2 YFSETQ. The V segment lost 5 bases and the J segment 4 bases; nucleotides outside the gene matches: 12. In DNA, the CDR3 is TGCGCCAGCAGAGGAGCGTTACTAGCGGGGATATACGAGCAGTACTTC. Protein: CASRGALLAGIYEQYF.

The sample holds many counts of this clonotype. The rearrangement joins TRBV5-1 to TRBJ2-3, with a possible D match to TRBD2 (5 bases). The CDR3 is made up of 14 amino acids. CDR1 is SGHRS, CDR2 YFSETQ, per germline. The V end was cut by 0 bases, the J end by 5 bases, with 10 bases between. For the CDR3, the DNA is TGCGCCAGCAGCTTGGGAGGGTTCGGAGATACGCAGTATTTT. Translation gives CASSLGGFGDTQYF.

This chain joins TRBV18 and TRBJ2-6; D gene unclear. The CDR3 loop spans 13 amino acids. Per the germline V gene, CDR1 is KGHSH and CDR2 is LQKENI. The ends were cut back, 3 bases at V and 4 bases at J, with 4 bases in the middle. CDR3 sequence (DNA): TGTGCCAGCTCACCGGACGGGGCCAACGTCCTGACTTTC. Its protein is CASSPDGANVLTF.

The CDR3 loop reads CSANTGREPDTQYF. CDR3 nucleotides: TGCAGTGCAAATACTGGGCGGGAGCCAGATACGCAGTATTTT. The V and J genes are TRBV20-1 and TRBJ2-3, with 7 bases aligning to TRBD2. The trim removed 6 bases at V and 4 bases at J, leaving 10 bases unmatched. Germline V gene sequence: CDR1 DFQATT, CDR2 SNEGSKA (reference sequence). The CDR3 totals 14 residues.

This clonotype was seen a few times. V and J are TRBV7-2 and TRBJ1-2, with D hard to call. The germline V gene encodes CDR1 SGHTA and CDR2 FQGNSA. The CDR3 runs to 15 residues. The germline V and J ends were trimmed by 1 base and 0 bases, with 9 bases remaining between them. The CDR3 sequence is CASSLGGVANYGYTF. In DNA form, the CDR3 reads TGTGCCAGCAGCTTAGGAGGAGTCGCTAACTATGGCTACACCTTC.

Ten or more counts support this clonotype. The genes are TRBV18 and TRBJ2-7, with TRBD1 as a possible D gene (6 bases). The CDR3 is made up of 12 amino acids. Deletions cut 5 bases from V and 4 bases from J, with 9 bases between. CDR1 and CDR2 (germline): KGHSH, LQKENI. CDR3 nucleotides: TGTGCCAGCTCAAAACAGGGTTACGAGCAGTACGTC. Translation: CASSKQGYEQYV.

The rearrangement links TRBV2 to TRBJ1-4, with 8 bases identical to TRBD1. The CDR3 is made up of 16 amino acids. Trimming removed 5 bases from V and 3 bases from J; junction bases left unmatched: 8. Germline V gives CDR1 SNHLY, CDR2 FYNNEI. CDR3 sequence reads: CASSLRTGHANEKLFF. CDR3 nucleotide sequence: TGTGCCAGCAGTTTACGGACAGGGCATGCTAATGAAAAACTGTTTTTT. The complete variable domain, with remaining parts taken from reference TRBV2 and TRBJ1-4, reads EPEVTQTPSHQVTQMGQEVILRCVPISNHLYFYWYRQILGQKVEFLVSFYNNEISEKSEIFDDQFSVERPDGSNFTLKIRSTKLEDSAMYFCASSLRTGHANEKLFFGSGTQLSVL.

Details on this clonotype: One end of the junction varies from germline; a read error may be responsible. The chain is built from TRBV7-2 and TRBJ1-2, with D unclear. This CDR3 is 13 amino acids long. Germline CDR1 is SGHTA and CDR2 is FQGNSA. The CDR3 protein is CASSLGGRRGHTF. In DNA form, the CDR3 reads TGTGCCAGCAGCTTAGGCGGCCGGCGTGGCCACACCTTC.

This clonotype was observed many times. The genes are TRBV11-2 and TRBJ1-1, with D tentatively TRBD1 (5 bases). Germline CDR1 is SGHAT and CDR2 is FQNNGV. The CDR3 is 13 residues long. Trimming took 8 bases from V and 6 from J, leaving 16 bases between them. CDR3: CASLRDVRAEAFF. The CDR3 DNA is TGTGCCAGCTTAAGAGACGTCAGGGCTGAAGCTTTCTTT.

This clonotype was observed a handful of times. The chain is built from TRBV7-9 and TRBJ2-7; D is unresolved. Per the germline V gene, CDR1 is SEHNR and CDR2 is FQNEAQ (reference sequence). The V gene lost 0 bases and the J gene lost 0 bases, with 6 bases spanning the gap. This CDR3 comprises 14 residues. In DNA form, the CDR3 reads TGTGCCAGCAGCTTAGCGAGCTACTCCTACGAGCAGTACGTC. This sequence encodes CASSLASYSYEQYV.

The V gene is TRBV3-1, the J gene TRBJ2-1; 9 bases match TRBD2. In germline, CDR1 is LGHDT, CDR2 YNNKEL (reference sequence). The CDR3 contains 16 residues. V gave up 4 bases and J gave up 4 bases; unmatched junction bases: 8. For the CDR3, the DNA is TGTGCCAGCAGCCCCAGGAGCGGGGGGACTTACAATGAGCAGTTCTTC. Amino acids: CASSPRSGGTYNEQFF.

There are a few counts of this clonotype. The J gene is TRBJ1-5, the V gene TRBV4-2; 7 positions match TRBD1. Losses at the gene ends were 4 bases for V and 6 bases for J; bases not matched to a gene: 9. Germline V gives CDR1 LGHNA, CDR2 YNFKEQ. The CDR3 totals 15 residues. CDR3 sequence reads: CASSRGQAGTQPQHF. CDR3 bases: TGTGCCAGCAGCCGAGGACAGGCGGGAACTCAGCCCCAGCATTTT.

This clonotype was detected ten times or more. V and J are TRBV29-1 and TRBJ2-3; D remains unclear. Germline V CDR1 and CDR2: SQVTM, ANQGSEA. Trimming removed 4 bases at V and 0 bases at J, with 8 bases between. There are 13 residues in the CDR3. CDR3 bases: TGCAGCGTTGGGGCAGCTAGCACAGATACGCAGTATTTT. Protein sequence: CSVGAASTDTQYF.

The gene calls are TRBV7-4 and TRBJ2-5; 8 positions match TRBD1. Germline values: CDR1 SGHVT, CDR2 SQSDAQ. This CDR3 has 15 residues. With 4 bases clipped from V and 5 bases from J, the junction kept 9 bases outside the gene matches. CDR3: CASSSGTGCGETQYF. DNA for the CDR3: TGTGCCAGCAGCTCCGGGACAGGTTGTGGGGAGACCCAGTACTTC.

The CDR3: CSASKGIANQPQHF. The CDR3 DNA reads as TGCAGTGCTAGCAAGGGGATAGCAAATCAGCCCCAGCATTTT. This chain joins TRBV20-1 and TRBJ1-5; D is perhaps TRBD1 (5 bases). V dropped 3 bases and J dropped 4 bases, with 13 bases sitting between them. Germline CDR1 and CDR2: DFQATT and SNEGSKA (reference sequence). The CDR3 consists of 14 residues.

The chain employs TRBV7-2 and TRBJ1-1; 7 bases line up with TRBD1. The CDR3 length is 14 residues. V was clipped by 2 bases and J by 11 bases; unmatched bases: 11. CDR1 and CDR2 (germline): SGHTA, FQGNSA. DNA for the CDR3: TGTGCCAGCAGCTTACCCGGGACAGTGGTTGGGGCTTTCTTT. Translated, it gives CASSLPGTVVGAFF.